The clone carrying this T cell receptor beta chain was seen a handful of times. Its target is unknown. Template switching by 5'RACE produced TCR cDNA, adding a universal primer site and UMIs. TCRdb fed the 5' RACE reads into MiXCR, producing one record per CDR3 protein. The data show around 160,000 distinct CDR3 sequences, with under 7.5% seen just once and 2.5% held by the top ten. This sample was included in a study of T cells after yellow fever vaccination. CDR1 and CDR2 (germline): SGHTA, FQGNSA. The ends lost 5 bases at V and 3 bases at J; junction bases unmatched: 7. This CDR3 region has 15 residues. Study-level points and caveats: Clones that expanded after primary vaccination mostly reappeared after the booster (96% CD4, 70% to 90% CD8). Abundant bulk-derived clonotypes could contaminate FACS-sorted repertoires.

The sample in question was CD4+ T cells sorted from PBMCs, obtained around 5 days after the first yellow fever vaccination. The chain uses TRBV7-2 and TRBJ2-7, with 10 bases aligning to TRBD1. This receptor was taken from a man aged 18 to 35 who received the YFV17D yellow fever vaccine. The CDR3 is CASSLGTGVIYEQYF. The CDR3 bases are TGTGCCAGCAGCCTAGGGACAGGGGTAATCTACGAGCAGTACTTC.